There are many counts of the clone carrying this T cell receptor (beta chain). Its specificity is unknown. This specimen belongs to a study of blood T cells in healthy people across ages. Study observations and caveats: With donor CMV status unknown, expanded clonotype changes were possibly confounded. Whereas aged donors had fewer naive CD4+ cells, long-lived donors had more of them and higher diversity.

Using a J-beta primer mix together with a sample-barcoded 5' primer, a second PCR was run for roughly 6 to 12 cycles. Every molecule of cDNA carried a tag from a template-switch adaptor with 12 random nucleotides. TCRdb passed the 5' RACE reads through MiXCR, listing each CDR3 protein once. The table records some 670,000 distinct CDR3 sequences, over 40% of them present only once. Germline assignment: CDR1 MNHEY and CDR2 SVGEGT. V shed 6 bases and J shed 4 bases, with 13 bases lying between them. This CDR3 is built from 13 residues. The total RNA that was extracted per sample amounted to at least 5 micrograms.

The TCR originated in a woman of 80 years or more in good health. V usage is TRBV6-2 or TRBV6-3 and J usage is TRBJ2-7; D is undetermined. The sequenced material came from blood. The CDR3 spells CASSPNFGYEQYF. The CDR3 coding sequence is TGTGCCAGCAGCCCTAATTTCGGTTACGAGCAGTACTTC.